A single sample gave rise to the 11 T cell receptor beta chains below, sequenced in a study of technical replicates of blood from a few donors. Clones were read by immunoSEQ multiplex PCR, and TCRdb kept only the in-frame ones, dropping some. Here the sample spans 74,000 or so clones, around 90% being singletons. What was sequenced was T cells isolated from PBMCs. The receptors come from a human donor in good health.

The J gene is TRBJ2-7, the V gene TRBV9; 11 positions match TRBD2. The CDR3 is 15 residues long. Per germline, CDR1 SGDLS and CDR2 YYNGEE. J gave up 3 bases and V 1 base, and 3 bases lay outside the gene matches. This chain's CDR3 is CASSVSGTSGYEQYF. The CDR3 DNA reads TGTGCCAGCAGCGTATCCGGGACTAGCGGCTACGAGCAGTACTTC. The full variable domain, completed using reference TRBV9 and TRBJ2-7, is DSGVTQTPKHLITATGQRVTLRCSPRSGDLSVYWYQQSLDQGLQFLIQYYNGEERAKGNILERFSAQQFPDLHSELNLSSLELGDSALYFCASSVSGTSGYEQYFGPGTRLTVT.

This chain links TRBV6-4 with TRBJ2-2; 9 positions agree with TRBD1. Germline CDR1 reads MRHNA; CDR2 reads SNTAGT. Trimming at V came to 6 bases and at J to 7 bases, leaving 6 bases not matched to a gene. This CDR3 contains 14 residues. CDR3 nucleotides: TGTGCCAGCAGCCGGGACAGGGAGGACGGGGAGCTGTTTTTT. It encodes CASSRDREDGELFF.

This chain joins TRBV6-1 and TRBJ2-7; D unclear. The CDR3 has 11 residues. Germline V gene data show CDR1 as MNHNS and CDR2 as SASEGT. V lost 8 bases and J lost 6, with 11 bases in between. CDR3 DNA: TGTGCCAGCTCTATCCTAAGCGAGCAGTACTTC. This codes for CASSILSEQYF.

CDR3 coding DNA: TGTGCCAGCAGCCGGGGACTAGCGGTGAGCACAGATACGCAGTATTTT. Its protein product is CASSRGLAVSTDTQYF. The chain is built from TRBV11-1 and TRBJ2-3, with TRBD2 matching 11 bases. V dropped 5 bases and J dropped 0; count of bases not matched to a gene: 4. Germline V gene lookup returns CDR1 SGHAT and CDR2 FQDESV (reference sequence). This CDR3 is built from 16 residues.

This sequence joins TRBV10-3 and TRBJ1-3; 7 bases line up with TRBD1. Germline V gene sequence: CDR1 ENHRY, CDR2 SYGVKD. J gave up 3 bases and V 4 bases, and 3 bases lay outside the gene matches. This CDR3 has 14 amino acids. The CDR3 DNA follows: TGTGCCATCAGTGGAGGGGACAGTGGAAACACCATATATTTT. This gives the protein CAISGGDSGNTIYF.

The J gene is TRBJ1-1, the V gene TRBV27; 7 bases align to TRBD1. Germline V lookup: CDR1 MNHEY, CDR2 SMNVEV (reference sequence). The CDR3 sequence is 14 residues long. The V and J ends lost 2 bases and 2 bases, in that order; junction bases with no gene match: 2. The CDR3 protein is CASSLHRGNTEAFF. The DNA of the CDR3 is TGTGCCAGCAGTTTACACAGGGGAAACACTGAAGCTTTCTTT.

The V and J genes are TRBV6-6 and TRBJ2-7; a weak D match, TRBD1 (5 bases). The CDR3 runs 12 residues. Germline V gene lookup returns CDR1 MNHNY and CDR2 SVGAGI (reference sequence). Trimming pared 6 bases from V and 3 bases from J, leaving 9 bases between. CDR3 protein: CASRLDSYEQYF. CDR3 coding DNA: TGTGCCAGCAGACTCGACAGCTACGAGCAGTACTTC.

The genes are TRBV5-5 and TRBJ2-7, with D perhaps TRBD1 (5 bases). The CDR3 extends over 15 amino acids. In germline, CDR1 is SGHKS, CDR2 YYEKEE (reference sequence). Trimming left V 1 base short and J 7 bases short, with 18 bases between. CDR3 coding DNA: TGTGCCAGCAGCTTGAAAGGACACAACTTTAGGGAGCAGTACTTC. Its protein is CASSLKGHNFREQYF.

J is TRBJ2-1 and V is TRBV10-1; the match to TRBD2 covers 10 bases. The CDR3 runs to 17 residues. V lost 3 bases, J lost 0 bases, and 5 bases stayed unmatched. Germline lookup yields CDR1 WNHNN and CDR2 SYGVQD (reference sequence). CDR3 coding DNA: TGCGCCAGCAGTGAAGGAGCTAGCGGGAGCTCCTACAATGAGCAGTTCTTC. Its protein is CASSEGASGSSYNEQFF.

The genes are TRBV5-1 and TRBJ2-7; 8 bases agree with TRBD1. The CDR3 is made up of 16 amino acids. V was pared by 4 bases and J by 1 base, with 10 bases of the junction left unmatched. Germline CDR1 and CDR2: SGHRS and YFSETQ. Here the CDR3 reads CASSHKPGQESYEQYF. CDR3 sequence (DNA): TGCGCCAGCAGCCATAAACCGGGACAGGAGTCCTACGAGCAGTACTTC.

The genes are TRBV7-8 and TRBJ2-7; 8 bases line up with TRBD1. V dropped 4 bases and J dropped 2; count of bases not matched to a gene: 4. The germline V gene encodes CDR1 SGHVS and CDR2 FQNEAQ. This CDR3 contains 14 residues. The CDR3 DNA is TGTGCCAGCAGCTACAAACAGGGGGCCTACGAGCAGTACTTC. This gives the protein CASSYKQGAYEQYF.